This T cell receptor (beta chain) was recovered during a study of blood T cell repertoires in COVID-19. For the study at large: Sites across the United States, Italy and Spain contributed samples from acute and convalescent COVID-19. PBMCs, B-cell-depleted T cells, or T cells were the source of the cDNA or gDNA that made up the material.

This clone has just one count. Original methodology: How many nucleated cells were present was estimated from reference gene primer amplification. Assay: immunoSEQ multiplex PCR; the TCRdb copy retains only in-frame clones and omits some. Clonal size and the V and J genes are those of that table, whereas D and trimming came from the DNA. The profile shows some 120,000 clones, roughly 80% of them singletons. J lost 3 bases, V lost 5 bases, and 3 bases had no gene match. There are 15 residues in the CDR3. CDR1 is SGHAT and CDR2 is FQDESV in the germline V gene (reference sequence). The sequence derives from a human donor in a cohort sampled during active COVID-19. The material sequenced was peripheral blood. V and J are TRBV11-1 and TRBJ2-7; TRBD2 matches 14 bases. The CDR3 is CASSPGTSGSYEQYF. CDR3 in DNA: TGTGCCAGCAGCCCCGGGACTAGCGGGAGCTACGAGCAGTACTTC.